This TCR beta chain was obtained from a study of OX40 agonist ivuxolimab in advanced cancers. Assay used: immunoSEQ multiplex PCR; TCRdb lists only in-frame clones, some missing. The sample holds roughly 36,000 clones, about 83% seen once. The germline V gene has CDR1 WSHSY and CDR2 SAAADI. V was trimmed by 8 bases and J by 2 bases, leaving 9 bases between them. The CDR3 runs 13 residues. This sample comprised CD4+ or CD8+ T cells sorted from blood, obtained in a trial of the OX40 agonist ivuxolimab. The chain is built from TRBV10-2 and TRBJ2-2, with no clear D. The receptor comes from an adult with an advanced solid tumor such as melanoma, head and neck, liver or kidney cancer. The CDR3 DNA is TGCGCCAGCCAGACAACAAACACCGGGGAGCTGTTTTTT. It translates to CASQTTNTGELFF.